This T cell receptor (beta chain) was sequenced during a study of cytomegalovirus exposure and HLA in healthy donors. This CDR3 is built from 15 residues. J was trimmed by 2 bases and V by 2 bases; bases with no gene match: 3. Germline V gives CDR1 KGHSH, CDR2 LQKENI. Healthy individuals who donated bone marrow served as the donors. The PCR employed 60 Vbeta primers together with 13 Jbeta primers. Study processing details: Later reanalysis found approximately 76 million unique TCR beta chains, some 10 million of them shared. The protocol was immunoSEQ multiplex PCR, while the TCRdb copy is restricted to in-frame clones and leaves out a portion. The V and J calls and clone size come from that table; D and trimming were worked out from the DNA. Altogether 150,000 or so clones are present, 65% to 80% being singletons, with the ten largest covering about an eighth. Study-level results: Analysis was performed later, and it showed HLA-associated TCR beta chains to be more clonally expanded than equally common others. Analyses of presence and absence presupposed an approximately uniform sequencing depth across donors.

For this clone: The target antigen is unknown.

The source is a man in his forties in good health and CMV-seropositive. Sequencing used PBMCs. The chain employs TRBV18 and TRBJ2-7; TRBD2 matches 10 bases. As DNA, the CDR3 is TGTGCCAGCTCACCAGAAGCGGGAGGGCCCTACGAGCAGTACTTC. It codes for CASSPEAGGPYEQYF.